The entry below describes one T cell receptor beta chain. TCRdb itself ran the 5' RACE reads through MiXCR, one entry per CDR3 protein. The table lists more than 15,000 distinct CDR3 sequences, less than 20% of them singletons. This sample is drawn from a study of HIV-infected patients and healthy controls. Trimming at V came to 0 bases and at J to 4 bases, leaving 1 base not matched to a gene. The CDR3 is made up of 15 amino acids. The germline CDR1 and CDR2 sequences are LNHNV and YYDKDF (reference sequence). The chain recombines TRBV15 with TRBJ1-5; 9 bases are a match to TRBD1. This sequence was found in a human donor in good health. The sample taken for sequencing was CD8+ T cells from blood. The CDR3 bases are TGTGCCACCAGCAGAGATGGGACAGGGAATCAGCCCCAGCATTTT. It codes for CATSRDGTGNQPQHF.